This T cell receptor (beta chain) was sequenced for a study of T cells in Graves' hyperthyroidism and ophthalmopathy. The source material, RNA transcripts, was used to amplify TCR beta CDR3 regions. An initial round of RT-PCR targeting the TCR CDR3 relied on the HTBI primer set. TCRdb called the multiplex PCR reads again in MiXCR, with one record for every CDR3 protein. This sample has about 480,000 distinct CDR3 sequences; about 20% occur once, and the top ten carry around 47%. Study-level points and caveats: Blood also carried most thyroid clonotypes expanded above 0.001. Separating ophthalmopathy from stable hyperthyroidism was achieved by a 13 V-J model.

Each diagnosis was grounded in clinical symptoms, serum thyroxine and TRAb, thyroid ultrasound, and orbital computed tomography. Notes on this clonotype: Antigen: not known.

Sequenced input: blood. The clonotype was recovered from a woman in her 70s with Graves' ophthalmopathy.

CDR3 sequence reads: CASSPTGQGNQPQHF. CDR3 DNA: TGTGCCAGCAGCCCTACTGGGCAGGGGAATCAGCCCCAGCATTTT. This chain links TRBV9 with TRBJ1-5; D is possibly TRBD1 (6 bases). Trimming shortened V by 4 bases and J by 4 bases, and 15 bases separated the two germline ends. The germline V gene has CDR1 SGDLS and CDR2 YYNGEE. This CDR3 is built from 15 residues.